This paragraph reports one T cell receptor (beta chain). This entry comes from a study of blood T cells in healthy people across ages. The length of the CDR3 is 16 residues. Germline CDR1 reads SGHDT; CDR2 reads YYEEEE. With V trimmed by 3 bases and J by 11 bases, 17 bases remained unmatched. With a J-beta primer mix and a sample-barcoded 5' primer, a second PCR ran about 7 to 11 cycles. TCRdb redid the calling of the 5' RACE reads with MiXCR, one entry per CDR3 protein. Among almost 550,000 distinct CDR3 sequences listed, 24% were seen once. Healthy Caucasians from Russia aged about 6 to 95 served as donors. These records were also assigned to another study, of T cells of mothers and their children. From that second work: In both related and unrelated pairs, TCR recombination output is shaped similarly by thymic selection. It was observed that no persistent microchimeric T cell clones could be detected.

J is TRBJ2-5 and V is TRBV5-6; 9 nucleotides match TRBD1. This sequence originates from a boy aged 5-17 years in good health. Source material: blood. CDR3 nucleotides: TGTGCCAGCAGCTCAACAGGGACAGGGAGGAGCCACAAGCAGTACTTC. Its protein is CASSSTGTGRSHKQYF.